These T cell receptor beta chains were read from a single sample in a study of T-cell reconstitution after alpha-beta-depleted transplantation in children. From the PCR reads, TCRdb called clonotypes with MiXCR, one entry per CDR3 protein. The sample shows approximately 50,000 distinct CDR3 sequences, around half of them seen only once. The specimen comprised peripheral blood, sampled before TCRalphabeta/CD19-depleted stem cell transplant. All receptors come from a boy less than two years old with SCID, due to receive a stem cell transplant. The CDR3 runs from the conserved cysteine through the conserved F or W. A D gene is named only where the DNA matches it firmly.

d_call | j_call | v_call | cdr3_aa
NA | TRBJ2-1 | TRBV7-2 | CASSRLGGSGEQFF
TRBD2 | TRBJ2-3 | TRBV11-2 | CASSLSPGLAGGGDTQYF
TRBD2 | TRBJ2-1 | TRBV27 | CASSGGSNEQFF
NA | TRBJ1-1 | TRBV6-1 | CASRLSFSRNTEAFF
NA | TRBJ2-3 | TRBV6-5 | CASSHPEYTDTQYF
NA | TRBJ2-3 | TRBV27 | CASSFSGMGADTQYF
NA | TRBJ1-3 | TRBV6-1 | CASSERLRRNSGNTIYF
TRBD2 | TRBJ2-7 | TRBV12-3/TRBV12-4 | CASSLSDPREGEQYF
NA | TRBJ1-1 | TRBV20-1 | CSATGGENTEAFF
NA | TRBJ2-1 | TRBV29-1 | CSVFEGYSSYNEQFF
NA | TRBJ2-5 | TRBV20-1 | CSASKGQTQYF
TRBD1 | TRBJ1-4 | TRBV6-5 | CASSHRGGLNEKLFF
NA | TRBJ1-2 | TRBV7-9 | CASSSLPPGDPYGYTF
NA | TRBJ1-5 | TRBV28 | CASSARLPNQPQHF
TRBD2 | TRBJ2-1 | TRBV6-1 | CASTRAGGTSYNEQFF
NA | TRBJ1-1 | TRBV5-5 | CASSELQGPTEAFF
TRBD1 | TRBJ1-1 | TRBV10-3 | CAISLTGVDSTEAFF
TRBD2 | TRBJ2-5 | TRBV20-1 | CSARAGTSEETQYF
TRBD2 | TRBJ2-5 | TRBV4-3 | CASSQDIRGEETQYF
NA | TRBJ1-5 | TRBV18 | CASSAAGWGRPQHF
NA | TRBJ1-2 | TRBV20-1 | CSASDAGGYTF
NA | TRBJ2-3 | TRBV7-8 | CASSSRPGSTDTQYF
TRBD2 | TRBJ2-1 | TRBV20-1 | CSARDSASGVSAYNEQFF
TRBD1 | TRBJ1-6 | TRBV20-1 | CSARTGVNSPLHF
NA | TRBJ1-2 | TRBV25-1 | CASSDQGRDYGYTF
NA | TRBJ2-7 | TRBV5-6 | CASSPEGTALGSDEQYF
TRBD2 | TRBJ2-3 | TRBV6-4 | CASSLAGSTDTQYF
NA | TRBJ2-3 | TRBV7-7 | CASSLGLQPFTDTQYF
NA | TRBJ2-1 | TRBV4-2 | CASSQDTGGPGNEQFF
NA | TRBJ1-5 | TRBV7-6 | CASSLGDSQPQHF
NA | TRBJ2-5 | TRBV20-1 | CSAGPGFQETQYF
NA | TRBJ1-2 | TRBV15 | CATSRMQGPYNYGYTF
TRBD1 | TRBJ1-4 | TRBV27 | CASSLSGGTGGEKLFF
NA | TRBJ2-7 | TRBV10-3 | CAISADDSYEQYF
NA | TRBJ2-2 | TRBV7-8 | CASSLLQGLNTGELFF
NA | TRBJ2-3 | TRBV7-2 | CASSPTVNGADTQYF
TRBD1 | TRBJ1-2 | TRBV10-3 | CAIEGQDDGYTF
NA | TRBJ2-1 | TRBV4-1 | CASSQGSIQFF
NA | TRBJ2-7 | TRBV9 | CASSPTGNSYPYEQYF
NA | TRBJ1-6 | TRBV5-5 | CASSLRANSPLHF
NA | TRBJ2-1 | TRBV4-2 | CASSQVGAFYNEQFF
NA | TRBJ2-2 | TRBV7-2 | CASSLAQPPTGELFF
TRBD1 | TRBJ2-7 | TRBV7-3 | CASSSYPGTGYEQYF
NA | TRBJ2-2 | TRBV7-8 | CASSFRGGVDTGELFF
TRBD1 | TRBJ2-1 | TRBV7-7 | CASSSGTAAYNEQFF
NA | TRBJ2-6 | TRBV5-1 | CASSTTGRVTTSGANVLTF
NA | TRBJ2-1 | TRBV9 | CASNPLTRPNEQFF
NA | TRBJ2-7 | TRBV20-1 | CSARRGAFSYEQYF
NA | TRBJ2-7 | TRBV20-1 | CSLHRADSSYEQYF